The present TCR beta chain was sequenced within a study of STAT5B mutations in CD4+ large granular lymphocyte leukemia. A word on this clone: What it recognizes is unknown.

Some clones are missing from TCRdb's copy, which holds only in-frame ones; the method was immunoSEQ multiplex PCR. The sample lists some 34,000 clones, over 65% seen once, with roughly 6.9% in the top ten. The CDR3 runs 16 residues. V shed 1 base and J 6 bases; nucleotides not matched to a gene: 11. CDR1 and CDR2 (germline): MNHEY, SMNVEV (reference sequence). Study-wide results and caveats: Top patient clones used TRBV06 genes more often: 8/27 versus 2/35 in controls.

The chain has TRBV27 and TRBJ2-7; 8 bases are shared with TRBD1. Sample: CD4+ T cells from blood buffy coats. The origin of this receptor is a human donor in good health. The DNA for the CDR3 is TGTGCCAGCAGTTTATTCCCGGGACAGGTGCCCGCCGAGCAGTACTTC. Residues: CASSLFPGQVPAEQYF.